The rows below give T cell receptor beta chains drawn from one sample of a study of control samples from healthy donors and cancer patients. Using immunoSEQ multiplex PCR, the repertoire was profiled, and TCRdb retains in-frame clones only, with some absent. The table records 150,000 to 200,000 clones, about 90% of them present only once. Sequencing used blood. Receptors originate from a woman aged 40 to 50 in good health. The CDR3 runs from the conserved cysteine through the conserved F or W. The D gene is left open where the match is weak. Rows give clone size only sometimes, using once, few, many, or a class for an expanded clone.

abundance	d_gene	v_gene	j_gene	CDR3nt	CDR3aa
-	TRBD1	TRBV6-5	TRBJ2-1	TGTGCCAGCAGTCGGGACAGCTCCTACAATGAGCAGTTCTTC	CASSRDSSYNEQFF
-	-	TRBV10-3	TRBJ1-3	TGTGCCATCAGTGACCCTACCCCATTGAGGGCGCGACCAGGAAACACCATATATTTT	CAISDPTPLRARPGNTIYF
-	-	TRBV13	TRBJ1-4	TGTGCCAGCAGCTTAGGACTGAATGAAAAACTGTTTTTT	CASSLGLNEKLFF
once	TRBD1	TRBV5-1	TRBJ2-2	TGCGCCAGCAGCCGACAGGGGATGACCGGGGAGCTGTTTTTT	CASSRQGMTGELFF
-	-	TRBV19	TRBJ1-5	TGTGCCGGGGGTGAGCCCCAGCATTTT	CAGGEPQHF
-	-	TRBV2	TRBJ1-5	TGTGCCAGCAGTGGTAGCAATCAGCCCCAGCATTTT	CASSGSNQPQHF
-	-	TRBV23-1	TRBJ1-4	TGCGCCAGTCTCATGCAGATAAATGAAAAACTGTTTTTT	CASLMQINEKLFF
-	TRBD1	TRBV6-5	TRBJ1-5	TGTGCCACCGGACAGGGGTATAGCAATCAGCCCCAGCATTTT	CATGQGYSNQPQHF
-	-	TRBV7-8	TRBJ2-7	TGTGCCAGCAGCGCCGCCTACGAGCAGTACTTC	CASSAAYEQYF
-	-	TRBV5-1	TRBJ1-2	TGCGCCAGCAGCTTGAGCCCCCTACGTGGTAACTATGGCTACACCTTC	CASSLSPLRGNYGYTF
-	-	TRBV7-9	TRBJ1-2	TGTGCCAGCAGCTTCGCAGGCTTGGCTAACTATGGCTACACCTTC	CASSFAGLANYGYTF
-	-	TRBV10-3	TRBJ1-2	TGTGCCATGTCGTCGGTACAGGAACTTAACTATGGCTACACCTTC	CAMSSVQELNYGYTF
-	-	TRBV4-1	TRBJ2-4	TGCGCCAGCAGCCAAGAGGGGGGGGGCGATGGAAACATTCAGTACTTC	CASSQEGGGDGNIQYF
-	-	TRBV10-2	TRBJ1-5	TGCGCCAGCGATTCGGGAGTCGGCCAGCCCCAGCATTTT	CASDSGVGQPQHF
-	-	TRBV4-1	TRBJ1-2	TGCGCCAGCAGCCAAACCCCATGGCGGGGGGGAGATCATGGCTACACCTTC	CASSQTPWRGGDHGYTF
-	TRBD2	TRBV4-1	TRBJ2-1	TGCGCCAGCAGCCAGACCCGGGGGGGGCATGAGCAGTTCTTC	CASSQTRGGHEQFF
-	-	TRBV5-1	TRBJ1-2	TGCGCCAGCAGCCTCCTCGACGGTAACTATGGCTACACCTTC	CASSLLDGNYGYTF
-	-	TRBV19	TRBJ2-2	TGTGCCAGTAGTATACGCGGATCGAACACCGGGGAGCTGTTTTTT	CASSIRGSNTGELFF
-	-	TRBV7-9	TRBJ1-1	TGTGCCAGCAGCAGACTTCCGCCTGTGGACAGAAACACTGAAGCTTTCTTT	CASSRLPPVDRNTEAFF
-	-	TRBV5-6	TRBJ1-1	TGTGCCAGCAGTCCGGGACCCATGAACACTGAAGCTTTCTTT	CASSPGPMNTEAFF
-	TRBD2	TRBV3-1/TRBV3-2	TRBJ2-1	TGTGCCAGCAGCTCCCTGGCTAGCGGGTTATCTGAGCAGTTCTTC	CASSSLASGLSEQFF
-	-	TRBV14	TRBJ2-2	TGTGCCAGCAGCCACCGGGGCCCCACCGGGGAGCTGTTTTTT	CASSHRGPTGELFF
-	-	TRBV6-5	TRBJ1-1	TGTGCCAGCAGTTACGCGAAAGTCAGGGTGAACACTGAAGCTTTCTTT	CASSYAKVRVNTEAFF
-	-	TRBV27	TRBJ1-6	TGTGCCAGCGGGTGGGCCATGATTGGTTCACCCCTCCACTTT	CASGWAMIGSPLHF
-	-	TRBV18	TRBJ2-2	TGTGCCAGCTCACTCCAGGGGCCCGGGGAGCTGTTTTTT	CASSLQGPGELFF
-	-	TRBV2	TRBJ1-1	TGTGCCAGACCGGGGGTAAACACTGAAGCTTTCTTT	CARPGVNTEAFF
-	-	TRBV29-1	TRBJ2-5	TGCAGCGTTGAGTTCCTGCAGGAGACCCAGTACTTC	CSVEFLQETQYF
-	-	TRBV30	TRBJ1-3	TGTGCCTGGAGTGTAAGGATTCGGGCTGGAAACACCATATATTTT	CAWSVRIRAGNTIYF
-	-	TRBV6-6	TRBJ1-1	TGTGCCAGCAGTTACTCAAGAGGGTACGGAGCTTTCTTT	CASSYSRGYGAFF
-	-	TRBV19	TRBJ1-6	TGTGCCAGTAGCCGCAAGCCAGGGACGAATTCACCCCTCCACTTT	CASSRKPGTNSPLHF
-	-	TRBV2	TRBJ1-1	TGTGCCAGCAGGGCAGACATGAACACTGAAGCTTTCTTT	CASRADMNTEAFF
few	TRBD1	TRBV13	TRBJ1-1	TGTGCCAGCAGCTTATCAGGGGGCACTGAAGCTTTCTTT	CASSLSGGTEAFF
-	TRBD1	TRBV6-5	TRBJ1-2	TGTGCCAGCAGTTCCACGGGACAGGGGGCATATGGCTACACCTTC	CASSSTGQGAYGYTF
-	TRBD2	TRBV7-8	TRBJ2-3	TGTGCCAGCAGCCCAAGGGGTAGCGGGGGGGCTGGAGATACGCAGTATTTT	CASSPRGSGGAGDTQYF
-	-	TRBV3-1/TRBV3-2	TRBJ1-4	TGTGCCAGCAGCCAAATGGAAAATGAAAAACTGTTTTTT	CASSQMENEKLFF
-	-	TRBV29-1	TRBJ1-2	TGCAGCGTAGGGGGGGCCTCGGGCTATGGCTACACCTTC	CSVGGASGYGYTF
-	-	TRBV2	TRBJ2-3	TGTGCCAGCACCCAAATGGGACTCCCAACCGCCGATACGCAGTATTTT	CASTQMGLPTADTQYF
-	-	TRBV4-1	TRBJ1-1	TGCGCCAGCAGCCAAATGACAAAGAACACTGAAGCTTTCTTT	CASSQMTKNTEAFF
-	TRBD1	TRBV6-5	TRBJ1-1	TGTGCCAGCAGTTACTCGTTCAGGGGGGCCACTGAAGCTTTCTTT	CASSYSFRGATEAFF
-	-	TRBV7-9	TRBJ1-2	TGTGCCAGCACCCCATCCACCGTGGGCTACACCTTC	CASTPSTVGYTF
-	-	TRBV5-1	TRBJ1-4	TGCGCCAGCAGCCCCGAGCTTTATGGCGAAAAACTGTTTTTT	CASSPELYGEKLFF
-	-	TRBV7-2	TRBJ1-2	TGTGCCAGCAGCACCCGGGTAATCCCTAACTATGGCTACACCTTC	CASSTRVIPNYGYTF
-	TRBD1	TRBV9	TRBJ2-7	TGTGCCAGCAGCGGGGGACAGGGGGATCAATACGAGCAGTACTTC	CASSGGQGDQYEQYF